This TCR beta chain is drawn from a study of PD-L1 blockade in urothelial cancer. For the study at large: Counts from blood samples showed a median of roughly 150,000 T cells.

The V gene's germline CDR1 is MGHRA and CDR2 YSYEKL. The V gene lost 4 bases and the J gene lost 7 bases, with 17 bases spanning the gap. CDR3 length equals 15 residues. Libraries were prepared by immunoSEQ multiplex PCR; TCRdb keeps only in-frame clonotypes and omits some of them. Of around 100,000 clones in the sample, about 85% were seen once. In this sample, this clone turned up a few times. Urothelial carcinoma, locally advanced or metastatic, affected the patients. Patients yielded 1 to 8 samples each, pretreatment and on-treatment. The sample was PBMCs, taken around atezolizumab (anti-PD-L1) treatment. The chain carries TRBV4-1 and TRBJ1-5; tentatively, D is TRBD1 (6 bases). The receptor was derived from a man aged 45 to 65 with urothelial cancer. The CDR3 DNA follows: TGCGCCAGCAGCCGGGACCCAACAGGGTACCAGCCCCAGCATTTT. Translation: CASSRDPTGYQPQHF.